Presented here are 23 T cell receptor beta chains from one specimen sequenced in a study of shared clonotypes between healthy human individuals. Data came from immunoSEQ multiplex PCR; TCRdb stores just in-frame clones and leaves some out. The data contain under 2,500,000 clones, approximately 94% of them seen just once; the ten biggest clones take up less than 0.15%. The sequenced sample consisted of naive CD4+ T cells sorted from blood. The subset here: CD45RA+ positively selected. The receptors derive from a young man in good health.

The chain couples TRBV7-9 to TRBJ1-5; D is ambiguous. Trimming left V 4 bases short and J 7 bases short, with 8 bases between. Per germline, CDR1 SEHNR and CDR2 FQNEAQ (reference sequence). The CDR3 runs to 12 residues. CDR3 sequence (DNA): TGTGCCAGCAGCTCCCAATCCCAGCCCCAGCATTTT. As protein: CASSSQSQPQHF.

This clone appeared a few times. This same CDR3 is encoded by further DNA sequences in the sample. The V and J genes are TRBV5-1 and TRBJ2-2; D is undetermined. V was cut by 0 bases and J by 4 bases, with 4 bases left in between. The CDR3 is 13 amino acids. Germline CDR1 SGHRS, CDR2 YFSETQ. CDR3 in DNA: TGCGCCAGCAGCTTGGCGGTCACCGGGGAGCTGTTTTTT. Translated: CASSLAVTGELFF. Full variable domain (rest looked up from reference TRBV5-1 and TRBJ2-2): KAGVTQTPRYLIKTRGQQVTLSCSPISGHRSVSWYQQTPGQGLQFLFEYFSETQRNKGNFPGRFSGRQFSNSRSEMNVSTLELGDSALYLCASSLAVTGELFFGEGSRLTVL.

J is TRBJ1-1 and V is TRBV14; D is undetermined. Per germline, CDR1 SGHDN and CDR2 FVKESK. V gave up 4 bases and J gave up 0 bases, with 12 bases separating them. CDR3 length: 15 residues. The DNA for the CDR3 is TGTGCCAGCAGCCGGTTGACTATAATGAACACTGAAGCTTTCTTT. Amino acids: CASSRLTIMNTEAFF.

V gene TRBV5-1 combines with J gene TRBJ2-5, with 8 bases lining up with TRBD1. With 0 bases clipped from V and 1 base from J, the junction kept 5 bases outside the gene matches. This CDR3 comprises 16 residues. Per germline, CDR1 SGHRS and CDR2 YFSETQ. In DNA form, the CDR3 reads TGCGCCAGCAGCTTGGGGCAGGGGGCTGGCCAAGAGACCCAGTACTTC. Translation gives CASSLGQGAGQETQYF.

This clone was observed a single time. The chain has TRBV5-4 and TRBJ2-5; tentative D call: TRBD1 (6 bases). The CDR3 is made up of 15 amino acids. Trimming took off 2 bases at V and 5 bases at J, with 16 bases between the two ends. CDR1 is SGHNT, CDR2 YYREEE, per germline (reference sequence). Written as DNA, the CDR3 is TGTGCCAGCAGCTTAGGAGACAGGACCCATGAGACCCAGTACTTC. This encodes CASSLGDRTHETQYF.

The rearrangement joins TRBV19 to TRBJ1-2, with D uncertain. The CDR3 covers 12 residues. V was shortened by 4 bases and J by 7 bases, with 10 bases between the two germline ends. Germline loops: CDR1 LNHDA, CDR2 SQIVND (reference sequence). The CDR3 nucleotides are TGTGCCAGTAGTACCCGACTATTTGGCTACACCTTC. This encodes CASSTRLFGYTF.

V and J are TRBV18 and TRBJ1-2; 8 nucleotides agree with TRBD1. CDR3 size: 16 residues. V lost 3 bases to trimming and J lost 5 bases; unmatched junction nucleotides: 11. The V gene's germline CDR1 is KGHSH and CDR2 LQKENI. The CDR3 here is CASSPGQGNLLYGYTF. DNA of the CDR3: TGTGCCAGCTCACCTGGACAGGGCAATCTCCTTTATGGCTACACCTTC.

The rearrangement joins TRBV7-2 to TRBJ1-5, with TRBD1 as a possible D gene (5 bases). The germline CDR1 and CDR2 sequences are SGHTA and FQGNSA. Trimming left V 5 bases short and J 7 bases short, with 15 bases between. The CDR3 totals 14 residues. CDR3 DNA sequence: TGTGCCAGCAGCGGGGAGGGGTTTGACCAGCCCCAGCATTTT. Its translation is CASSGEGFDQPQHF. The entire variable domain, with the rest obtained from reference TRBV7-2 and TRBJ1-5, is as follows: GAGVSQSPSNKVTEKGKDVELRCDPISGHTALYWYRQSLGQGLEFLIYFQGNSAPDKSGLPSDRFSAERTGGSVSTLTIQRTQQEDSAVYLCASSGEGFDQPQHFGDGTRLSIL.

This chain connects TRBV2 to TRBJ2-7; unclear D gene. The CDR3 spans 11 residues. The V gene lost 6 bases and the J gene lost 3 bases, with 6 bases spanning the gap. The germline gives CDR1 SNHLY, CDR2 FYNNEI. CDR3 amino acids: CASRPVYEQYF. The CDR3 DNA is TGTGCCAGCAGGCCTGTCTACGAGCAGTACTTC.

The rearrangement joins TRBV2 to TRBJ1-2, with D uncertain. Trimming pared 4 bases from V and 6 bases from J, leaving 6 bases between. CDR3 length equals 11 residues. The V gene's germline CDR1 is SNHLY and CDR2 FYNNEI. This CDR3 is CASSVPNGYTF. The CDR3 DNA sequence: TGTGCCAGCAGTGTCCCGAATGGCTACACCTTC.

This chain connects TRBV2 to TRBJ2-3; D possibly corresponds to TRBD2 (6 bases). CDR3 length: 13 residues. V was clipped by 6 bases and J by 2 bases, with 9 bases between them. Germline V CDR1 and CDR2: SNHLY, FYNNEI. The CDR3, as DNA: TGTGCCAGCAGGGAGGGAGCCACAGATACGCAGTATTTT. It specifies CASREGATDTQYF.

The J gene is TRBJ1-1, the V gene TRBV12-5, with a tentative D call TRBD1 (6 bases). This CDR3 has 16 residues. V lost 6 bases to trimming and J lost 4 bases, with 21 bases between them. CDR1 and CDR2 (germline): LGHNT, FRNRAP. CDR3 nucleotide sequence: TGTGCTAGTGGCCAAATAACCGGGGGCCTATTCACTGAAGCTTTCTTT. Residues: CASGQITGGLFTEAFF.

The V call is TRBV6-6, the J call TRBJ2-1; TRBD1 aligns across 9 bases. This CDR3 is built from 15 residues. Germline assignment: CDR1 MNHNY and CDR2 SVGAGI (reference sequence). With V trimmed by 4 bases and J by 7 bases, 8 bases remained unmatched. CDR3 nucleotide sequence: TGTGCCAGCAGTTCCGGACAGGGGCGGGGGAATGAGCAGTTCTTC. It codes for CASSSGQGRGNEQFF.

The chain is built from TRBV27 and TRBJ2-7, with D unresolved. This CDR3 comprises 13 residues. Trimming took 6 bases from V and 4 from J, leaving 13 bases between them. Germline lookup yields CDR1 MNHEY and CDR2 SMNVEV (reference sequence). The CDR3 DNA is TGTGCCAGCAGCGTTGGACCTCTTTACGAGCAGTACTTC. This codes for CASSVGPLYEQYF.

The rearrangement links TRBV7-2 to TRBJ1-1; D might be TRBD1 (5 bases). Germline CDR1 SGHTA, CDR2 FQGNSA. V was trimmed by 1 base and J by 5 bases, leaving 14 bases between them. The CDR3 is 15 amino acids. The CDR3 DNA sequence: TGTGCCAGCAGCTTAGTGGGGGGTGTGGGTACTGAAGCTTTCTTT. Translated, it gives CASSLVGGVGTEAFF.

This chain uses TRBV7-8 with TRBJ1-1; D uncertain. The V and J ends lost 1 base and 5 bases respectively, with 8 bases between them. The V gene's germline CDR1 is SGHVS and CDR2 FQNEAQ. The CDR3 length is 13 residues. The CDR3 nucleotides are TGTGCCAGCAGCTTAGTTCAGGATACTGAAGCTTTCTTT. Its protein is CASSLVQDTEAFF. Variable domain in full (rest from reference TRBV7-8 and TRBJ1-1): GAGVSQSPRYKVAKRGQDVALRCDPISGHVSLFWYQQALGQGPEFLTYFQNEAQLDKSGLPSDRFFAERPEGSVSTLKIQRTQQEDSAVYLCASSLVQDTEAFFGQGTRLTVV.

The chain employs TRBV18 and TRBJ2-5; TRBD2 matches at 8 bases. Trimming took 2 bases from V and 3 from J; bases not matched to a gene: 8. CDR1 KGHSH and CDR2 LQKENI come from the germline V gene. The CDR3 has 16 residues. CDR3 amino acids: CASSPVSGGHEETQYF. In DNA, the CDR3 is TGTGCCAGCTCACCAGTCAGCGGGGGCCACGAAGAGACCCAGTACTTC.

The chain links TRBV18 to TRBJ2-7; D is ambiguous. Germline V gene lookup returns CDR1 KGHSH and CDR2 LQKENI. V lost 6 bases and J 0 bases, leaving 12 bases between the germline ends. There are 14 residues in the CDR3. The DNA of the CDR3 is TGTGCCAGCTCTCAGGACGGAGTCTCCTACGAGCAGTACTTC. It encodes CASSQDGVSYEQYF.

The genes are TRBV5-6 and TRBJ1-2; 9 bases map to TRBD1. The CDR3 runs to 13 residues. Trimming took 3 bases from V and 10 from J; bases not matched to a gene: 7. Germline V gene lookup returns CDR1 SGHDT and CDR2 YYEEEE. CDR3 in amino acids: CASSWGQGRDYTF. CDR3 sequence (DNA): TGTGCCAGCAGCTGGGGACAGGGAAGGGACTACACCTTC.

The rearrangement links TRBV18 to TRBJ1-2; a weak D match, TRBD1 (5 bases). The V end was cut by 3 bases, the J end by 3 bases, with 14 bases between. This CDR3 contains 15 residues. The germline V gene has CDR1 KGHSH and CDR2 LQKENI. CDR3 DNA: TGTGCCAGCTCACCTGCTTGGGGGAAAGACTATGGCTACACCTTC. Protein sequence: CASSPAWGKDYGYTF.

The rearrangement joins TRBV7-9 to TRBJ2-7; TRBD1 matches at 9 bases. Germline V gene data show CDR1 as SEHNR and CDR2 as FQNEAQ (reference sequence). The CDR3 totals 14 residues. The V and J ends lost 4 bases and 3 bases, in that order; junction bases with no gene match: 4. The CDR3, as DNA: TGTGCCAGCAGCTCGAGACAGGGGGTCTACGAGCAGTACTTC. Translating gives CASSSRQGVYEQYF.

The chain is built from TRBV25-1 and TRBJ1-3; D might be TRBD1 (6 bases). Trimming left V 7 bases short and J 2 bases short, with 15 bases between. The germline gives CDR1 MGHDK, CDR2 SYGVNS. This CDR3 contains 15 residues. For the CDR3, the DNA is TGTGCCAGCACCTCGGACAGACCCGCTGGAAACACCATATATTTT. The encoded protein is CASTSDRPAGNTIYF.

The V call is TRBV19, the J call TRBJ1-5; 9 bases fit TRBD1. The CDR3 has 12 amino acids. V shed 6 bases and J 11 bases; nucleotides not matched to a gene: 5. Per germline, CDR1 LNHDA and CDR2 SQIVND (reference sequence). CDR3 nucleotide sequence: TGTGCCAGTAGGACCGGGACAGGGACCCAGCATTTT. Its protein product is CASRTGTGTQHF.